Listed below are T cell receptor beta chains from one sample, sequenced in a study of CD8 T cells in Susac syndrome. TCRdb independently ran MiXCR on the immunoSEQ multiplex PCR reads; one entry per CDR3 protein. The sample records about 180,000 distinct CDR3 sequences, 94% being singletons. Specimen: CD4+ T cells from PBMCs. The receptors come from a human donor with Susac syndrome. The CDR3 runs from the conserved cysteine through the conserved F or W. The order of the fields is J gene, V gene, clone size, D gene, CDR3 DNA, CDR3 protein. The D gene is left open where the match is weak. The listing skips clone size in some rows; elsewhere it reads once, few, many or a size class.

j_gene: TRBJ1-1; v_gene: TRBV9; abundance: .; d_gene: .; CDR3nt: TGTGCCAGCAGCGTAGGTGTGGGACAAAAGGGAAACACTGAAGCTTTCTTT; CDR3aa: CASSVGVGQKGNTEAFF
j_gene: TRBJ2-3; v_gene: TRBV9; abundance: .; d_gene: TRBD2; CDR3nt: TGTGCCAGCAGCGTAGCTTCCGGGAGGGGAGATACGCAGTATTTT; CDR3aa: CASSVASGRGDTQYF
j_gene: TRBJ1-1; v_gene: TRBV12-3/TRBV12-4; abundance: .; d_gene: .; CDR3nt: TGTGCCAGCAGTTTTTCGATGAACACTGAAGCTTTCTTT; CDR3aa: CASSFSMNTEAFF
j_gene: TRBJ1-2; v_gene: TRBV10-3; abundance: once; d_gene: .; CDR3nt: TGTGCCATCAGTGACCCTCGGGACACGCTTGGGATGAGCTACACCTTC; CDR3aa: CAISDPRDTLGMSYTF
j_gene: TRBJ2-3; v_gene: TRBV5-4; abundance: once; d_gene: .; CDR3nt: TGTGCCAGCAGCTTTAAGACTAGGGGCCCTGATACGCAGTATTTT; CDR3aa: CASSFKTRGPDTQYF
j_gene: TRBJ2-3; v_gene: TRBV6-5; abundance: .; d_gene: TRBD1; CDR3nt: TGTGCCAGCAGTTCCATCGTTCACTGGACAGGGCCAGATACGCAGTATTTT; CDR3aa: CASSSIVHWTGPDTQYF
j_gene: TRBJ2-5; v_gene: TRBV15; abundance: .; d_gene: .; CDR3nt: TGTGCCACCAGCAGAGATCACCAGGCTACAGGGTCCCAAGAGACCCAGTACTTC; CDR3aa: CATSRDHQATGSQETQYF
j_gene: TRBJ1-2; v_gene: TRBV12-3/TRBV12-4; abundance: .; d_gene: .; CDR3nt: TGTGCCAGCAGTTCCAAGGGTAGCGGCTACACCTTC; CDR3aa: CASSSKGSGYTF
j_gene: TRBJ2-7; v_gene: TRBV30; abundance: .; d_gene: .; CDR3nt: TGTGCCTGGACAGGAGGGACTTACTACGAGCAGTACTTC; CDR3aa: CAWTGGTYYEQYF
j_gene: TRBJ2-3; v_gene: TRBV20-1; abundance: .; d_gene: .; CDR3nt: TGCAGTGCTGCGTACCCAACCACAACAGATACGCAGTATTTT; CDR3aa: CSAAYPTTTDTQYF
j_gene: TRBJ1-2; v_gene: TRBV24-1; abundance: .; d_gene: .; CDR3nt: TGTGCCACCAGTGATTGGGGCGGCAAGGGACTCTATGGCTACACCTTC; CDR3aa: CATSDWGGKGLYGYTF
j_gene: TRBJ1-5; v_gene: TRBV25-1; abundance: .; d_gene: .; CDR3nt: TGTGCCAGCAGTGAAGGGACACCCAGGAGCAATCAGCCCCAGCATTTT; CDR3aa: CASSEGTPRSNQPQHF
j_gene: TRBJ2-4; v_gene: TRBV6-1; abundance: .; d_gene: .; CDR3nt: TGTGCCAGCACTAAGCTGGGCGCGGGGCGCTTGGGAAACATTCAGTACTTC; CDR3aa: CASTKLGAGRLGNIQYF
j_gene: TRBJ2-5; v_gene: TRBV5-8; abundance: .; d_gene: .; CDR3nt: TGTGCCAGCAGCTTGCCCGAGGGGGGAGAGACCCAGTACTTC; CDR3aa: CASSLPEGGETQYF
j_gene: TRBJ1-6; v_gene: TRBV9; abundance: .; d_gene: .; CDR3nt: TGTGCCAGCAGCGTGTCCGGGGACATTAATTCACCCCTCCACTTT; CDR3aa: CASSVSGDINSPLHF
j_gene: TRBJ1-2; v_gene: TRBV7-2; abundance: .; d_gene: TRBD1; CDR3nt: TGTGCCAGCAACCCACAGGGGGGGGAGGGCTACACCTTC; CDR3aa: CASNPQGGEGYTF
j_gene: TRBJ2-7; v_gene: TRBV20-1; abundance: .; d_gene: .; CDR3nt: TGCAGTGCTAGAGAATCGGGGCCAATTTACGAGCAGTACTTC; CDR3aa: CSARESGPIYEQYF
j_gene: TRBJ1-4; v_gene: TRBV3-1; abundance: .; d_gene: .; CDR3nt: TGTGCCAGCAGCCAAGATCAGTTCGGAAAACTGTTTTTT; CDR3aa: CASSQDQFGKLFF
j_gene: TRBJ1-5; v_gene: TRBV28; abundance: .; d_gene: TRBD1; CDR3nt: TGTGCCAGCAGTTTACCCCAGGGACAGAACAATCAGCCCCAGCATTTT; CDR3aa: CASSLPQGQNNQPQHF
j_gene: TRBJ1-2; v_gene: TRBV3-1; abundance: .; d_gene: .; CDR3nt: TGTGCCAGCAGCCAAGATTGGGCAGGGCTTACCGGGCGTGGCTACACCTTC; CDR3aa: CASSQDWAGLTGRGYTF
j_gene: TRBJ2-2; v_gene: TRBV15; abundance: .; d_gene: TRBD2; CDR3nt: TGTGCCACCAGCAGCCCCGGGACTAGACATCTTGCGAACACCGGGGAGCTGTTTTTT; CDR3aa: CATSSPGTRHLANTGELFF
j_gene: TRBJ2-2; v_gene: TRBV30; abundance: once; d_gene: .; CDR3nt: TGTGCCTGGAATGCCGGATCCGGGGAGCTGTTTTTT; CDR3aa: CAWNAGSGELFF
j_gene: TRBJ2-7; v_gene: TRBV20-1; abundance: .; d_gene: .; CDR3nt: TGCAGTGCTAGAGATTATCGCTCCTACGAGCAGTACTTC; CDR3aa: CSARDYRSYEQYF
j_gene: TRBJ1-2; v_gene: TRBV7-9; abundance: .; d_gene: TRBD1; CDR3nt: TGTGCCAGCAGCTTAGGGGACAGGAGGAATGGCTACACCTTC; CDR3aa: CASSLGDRRNGYTF
j_gene: TRBJ2-1; v_gene: TRBV15; abundance: .; d_gene: TRBD2; CDR3nt: TGTGCCACCAGCACCGCGGGGGGGCCTTACAATGAGCAGTTCTTC; CDR3aa: CATSTAGGPYNEQFF